This TCR beta chain was identified during a study of cytomegalovirus exposure and HLA in healthy donors. Regarding the study as a whole: There was a cluster of highly shared sequence variants that was likely a sequencing artifact. No immune exposure information besides CMV serostatus was available. Researchers catalogued approximately 160 TCR beta chains as cytomegalovirus-associated.

Use of 60 Vbeta and 13 Jbeta primers characterized the PCR. In the original workflow: An analysis performed later counted about 80 million unique TCR beta chains (approximately 11 million of them shared). The repertoire was sequenced with immunoSEQ multiplex PCR; TCRdb's copy has only in-frame clones and lacks some. V, J and clone size were drawn from that table, and D and trimming were deduced from the DNA. Of about 140,000 clones in the sample, 80% were seen once. This clone was observed once. Its antigen is not known. The identical CDR3 is also encoded by other nucleotide sequences in the sample. J was trimmed by 1 base and V by 7 bases; bases with no gene match: 5. The germline CDR1 and CDR2 sequences are MDHEN and SYDVKM. The CDR3 length is 15 residues.

This chain links TRBV28 with TRBJ2-7; 12 bases agree with TRBD2. This clonotype was sampled from a man between 25 and 39 years old in good health and CMV-seronegative. The sequenced sample consisted of PBMCs. CDR3 loop: CASTPGTSGSYEQYF. The CDR3 nucleotides read TGTGCCAGCACTCCCGGGACTAGCGGGTCCTACGAGCAGTACTTC.